This passage covers 4 T cell receptor beta chains from one sample sequenced in a study of blood T cells in healthy people across ages. Primed by a sample-barcoded 5' primer and a J-beta primer mix, a second PCR proceeded for roughly 7 to 12 cycles. MiXCR was run by TCRdb on the 5' RACE reads, yielding one entry per CDR3 protein. The data show over 750,000 distinct CDR3 sequences, with roughly 25% seen just once and 9.4% held by the top ten. The same sample was also used in a study of T cells of mothers and their children.

The material sequenced was blood. Receptors were obtained from a boy between 10 and 17 years old in good health.

The gene calls are TRBV6-4 and TRBJ2-5; D not resolved. V lost 7 bases, J lost 7 bases, and 4 bases lay in between. The CDR3 covers 9 residues. Germline V gene data show CDR1 as MRHNA and CDR2 as SNTAGT. The CDR3 DNA is TGTGCCAGCAAGGGGACCCAGTACTTC. It translates to CASKGTQYF.

The chain recombines TRBV9 with TRBJ1-2; no reliable D call. The CDR3 has 12 amino acids. In germline, CDR1 is SGDLS, CDR2 YYNGEE. With 0 bases removed from V and 8 bases from J, the gap between germline ends came to 8 bases. The CDR3 DNA reads as TGTGCCAGCAGCGTAGGCCTCGGGGGCTACACCTTC. Protein product: CASSVGLGGYTF.

V is TRBV7-9 and J is TRBJ2-3; D is perhaps TRBD1 or TRBD2 (5 bases each). V lost 4 bases to trimming and J lost 6 bases, with 11 bases between them. This CDR3 contains 13 residues. CDR1 is SEHNR, CDR2 FQNEAQ, per germline (reference sequence). CDR3 bases: TGTGCCAGCAGCTCACAGGACTGGGATACGCAGTATTTT. It codes for CASSSQDWDTQYF. Supplemented by reference TRBV7-9 and TRBJ2-3, the full variable domain reads DTGVSQNPRHKITKRGQNVTFRCDPISEHNRLYWYRQTLGQGPEFLTYFQNEAQLEKSRLLSDRFSAERPKGSFSTLEIQRTEQGDSAMYLCASSSQDWDTQYFGPGTRLTVL.

A few counts support this clonotype. The junction shows a germline mismatch at one end, possibly a read error. CDR3 protein: CASSLRPGGMGFTDAQYF. The CDR3 nucleotides are TGTGCCAGCAGCTTAAGACCCGGAGGGATGGGATTCACAGATGCGCAGTATTTT. The rearrangement uses TRBV7-3 and TRBJ2-3, with D perhaps TRBD2 (6 bases). The CDR3 runs to 18 residues. Germline V gene sequence: CDR1 SGHTA, CDR2 FQGTGA.